The clone carrying this T cell receptor (beta chain) was detected a few times. Its antigen is not identified. Germline V CDR1 and CDR2: MGHDK, SYGVNS. There are 16 residues in the CDR3. V was trimmed by 2 bases and J by 0 bases, leaving 14 bases between them. The data derive from a study of long-term antiretroviral therapy in people with HIV. The study, taken as a whole, reports: Information pertaining to ART adherence, viral resistance or therapeutic modifications was not obtained. When set beside controls, HIV repertoires had CDR3 length ranges that were narrower.

Sequencing relied on immunoSEQ assay v3.0, run at survey level. The repertoire was sequenced with immunoSEQ multiplex PCR; TCRdb's copy has only in-frame clones and lacks some. The data show some 18,000 clones, roughly 90% seen once. The source of this sequence is a man in his late teens or twenties with HIV. Sequencing used unsorted PBMCs, obtained 2.1 years after starting antiretroviral therapy. The V gene is TRBV25-1, the J gene TRBJ2-7, with D perhaps being TRBD1 or TRBD2 (6 bases each). This CDR3 is CASSEPRDTGSYEQYF. The CDR3 DNA follows: TGTGCCAGCAGTGAACCGCGGGACACCGGCTCCTACGAGCAGTACTTC.